This TCR beta chain was retrieved from a study of OX40 agonist ivuxolimab in advanced cancers. For the study at large: Hepatocellular carcinoma, melanoma, renal cell or head and neck cancer affected the dose-escalation patients.

The CDR3 sequence is 14 residues long. With 2 bases removed from V and 2 bases from J, the gap between germline ends came to 8 bases. The V gene's germline CDR1 is SGHTA and CDR2 FQGNSA. At cycle 4 day 1, cycle 7 day 1, and baseline, blood was sampled. Libraries were prepared by immunoSEQ multiplex PCR; TCRdb keeps only in-frame clonotypes and omits some of them. The data contain some 100,000 clones, about 85% of them singletons. V usage is TRBV7-2 and J usage is TRBJ2-3, with D possibly being TRBD2 (5 bases). This clonotype was sampled from an adult with an advanced solid tumor such as melanoma, head and neck, liver or kidney cancer. Sequencing used CD4+ or CD8+ T cells sorted from blood, obtained in a trial of the OX40 agonist ivuxolimab. The CDR3 nucleotides are TGTGCCAGCAGCTTAACAGCGGTCACAGATACGCAGTATTTT. This encodes CASSLTAVTDTQYF. The complete variable domain, with remaining parts taken from reference TRBV7-2 and TRBJ2-3, reads GAGVSQSPSNKVTEKGKDVELRCDPISGHTALYWYRQSLGQGLEFLIYFQGNSAPDKSGLPSDRFSAERTGGSVSTLTIQRTQQEDSAVYLCASSLTAVTDTQYFGPGTRLTVL.